The 9 T cell receptor beta chains in this list originate from one sample, sequenced in a study of blood T cells in healthy people across ages. The authors ran a second PCR of roughly 7 to 11 cycles using a sample-barcoded 5' primer and a J-beta primer mix. TCRdb re-called the 5' RACE reads through MiXCR, storing one row per CDR3 protein. The table shows 450,000 to 650,000 distinct CDR3 sequences, with 24% occurring only once. The same sample was also used in a study of T cells of mothers and their children.

Specimen: blood. Receptors were obtained from a boy aged 5 to 17 in good health.

In this sample, this clonotype turned up a few times. The J gene is TRBJ2-4, the V gene TRBV7-8, with a possible D match to TRBD2 (6 bases). Germline V gene sequence: CDR1 SGHVS, CDR2 FQNEAQ. The CDR3 has 19 residues. V was shortened by 1 base and J by 5 bases, with 24 bases between the two germline ends. CDR3 region: CASSLGPLEGLRGQNIQYF. The DNA for the CDR3 is TGTGCCAGCAGCTTAGGGCCCTTGGAGGGCCTGCGAGGGCAAAACATTCAGTACTTC.

This clonotype was observed a handful of times. The rearrangement links TRBV24-1 to TRBJ2-3; 10 bases are shared with TRBD1. With 7 bases clipped from V and 5 bases from J, the junction kept 5 bases outside the gene matches. The CDR3 consists of 14 residues. CDR1 is KGHDR, CDR2 SFDVKD, per germline. For the CDR3, the DNA is TGTGCCACCAGGGGACAGGGGATTAGAGATACGCAGTATTTT. This sequence encodes CATRGQGIRDTQYF.

This clonotype was seen a few times. DNA for the CDR3: TGTGCCAGCAGTTTGGGGGTGAATTCGGGTAACGAGCAGTACTTC. Its protein is CASSLGVNSGNEQYF. The genes are TRBV28 and TRBJ2-7; D is possibly TRBD1 or TRBD2 (5 bases each). The CDR3 consists of 15 residues. V lost 3 bases, J lost 5 bases, and 17 bases lay in between. Germline V gene lookup returns CDR1 MDHEN and CDR2 SYDVKM. Full variable domain (remainder filled in from reference TRBV28 and TRBJ2-7): DVKVTQSSRYLVKRTGEKVFLECVQDMDHENMFWYRQDPGLGLRLIYFSYDVKMKEKGDIPEGYSVSREKKERFSLILESASTNQTSMYLCASSLGVNSGNEQYFGPGTRLTVT.

This clonotype came up many times. V is TRBV27 and J is TRBJ1-4; D unresolved. Trimming left V 1 base short and J 4 bases short, with 16 bases between. This CDR3 has 17 amino acids. Germline V lookup: CDR1 MNHEY, CDR2 SMNVEV (reference sequence). CDR3 nucleotide sequence: TGTGCCAGCAGTTTATTGGCCGGGCAGGCTAATAATGAAAAACTGTTTTTT. Translation: CASSLLAGQANNEKLFF.

There are a few counts of this clonotype. The chain couples TRBV5-1 to TRBJ2-3; D gene unclear. Trimming removed 7 bases at V and 1 base at J, with 10 bases between. CDR3 size: 13 residues. CDR1 is SGHRS, CDR2 YFSETQ, per germline. CDR3 loop: CASSEPGTDTQYF. The DNA for the CDR3 is TGCGCCAGCTCCGAGCCGGGCACAGATACGCAGTATTTT. The full variable domain, in which reference TRBV5-1 and TRBJ2-3 provide the parts outside the CDR3, is KAGVTQTPRYLIKTRGQQVTLSCSPISGHRSVSWYQQTPGQGLQFLFEYFSETQRNKGNFPGRFSGRQFSNSRSEMNVSTLELGDSALYLCASSEPGTDTQYFGPGTRLTVL.

This clonotype was seen a handful of times. This chain links TRBV29-1 with TRBJ2-5, with a weak D call TRBD1 (6 bases). This CDR3 has 12 amino acids. Germline lookup yields CDR1 SQVTM and CDR2 ANQGSEA. Trimming cost V 6 bases and J 1 base, with 9 bases left between them. CDR3 nucleotides: TGCAGCGTGGGGGCAGTCCAAGAGACCCAGTACTTC. This codes for CSVGAVQETQYF.

This chain links TRBV12-3 or TRBV12-4 with TRBJ2-2; no clear D. V lost 4 bases, J lost 7 bases, and 10 bases lay in between. The CDR3 is made up of 13 amino acids. CDR3 in DNA: TGTGCCAGCAGTTCCACAATGGGCGGGGAGCTGTTTTTT. Its translation is CASSSTMGGELFF.

This clonotype was seen more than once but under ten times. This CDR3 reads CASSQDRHYYFQETQYF. For the CDR3, the DNA is TGCGCCAGCAGCCAAGATCGCCACTACTATTTCCAAGAGACCCAGTACTTC. The chain links TRBV4-1 to TRBJ2-5; D uncertain. The germline V gene has CDR1 MGHRA and CDR2 YSYEKL. Trimming took off 0 bases at V and 1 base at J, with 15 bases between the two ends. The CDR3 has 17 amino acids.

The chain uses TRBV14 and TRBJ1-4, with D possibly TRBD1 on 5 matching bases. CDR3 length: 18 amino acids. Looked up from germline, CDR1 is SGHDN and CDR2 is FVKESK. Trimming removed 1 base from V and 8 bases from J, with 23 bases in between. The CDR3 region has the DNA TGTGCCAGCAGCCAAGCGCGGGACGGACTTTCCCCGAGGGAAAAACTGTTTTTT. This sequence encodes CASSQARDGLSPREKLFF.